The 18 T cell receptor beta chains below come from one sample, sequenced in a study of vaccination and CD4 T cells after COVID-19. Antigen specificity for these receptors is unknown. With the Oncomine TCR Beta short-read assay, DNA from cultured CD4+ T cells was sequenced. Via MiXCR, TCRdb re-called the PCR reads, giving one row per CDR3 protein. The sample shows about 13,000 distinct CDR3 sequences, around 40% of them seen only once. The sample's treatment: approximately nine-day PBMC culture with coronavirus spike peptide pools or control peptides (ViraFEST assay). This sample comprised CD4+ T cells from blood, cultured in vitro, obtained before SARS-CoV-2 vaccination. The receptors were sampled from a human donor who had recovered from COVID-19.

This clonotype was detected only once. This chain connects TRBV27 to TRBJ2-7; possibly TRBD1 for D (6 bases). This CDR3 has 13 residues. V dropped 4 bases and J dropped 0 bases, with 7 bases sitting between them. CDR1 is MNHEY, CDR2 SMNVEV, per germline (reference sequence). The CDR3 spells CASSSGDSYEQYF. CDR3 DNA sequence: TGTGCCAGCAGTTCAGGGGACTCCTACGAGCAGTACTTC.

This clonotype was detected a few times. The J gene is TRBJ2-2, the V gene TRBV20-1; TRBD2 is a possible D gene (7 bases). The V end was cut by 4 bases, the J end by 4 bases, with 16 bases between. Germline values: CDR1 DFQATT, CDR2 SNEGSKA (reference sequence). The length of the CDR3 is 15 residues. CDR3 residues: CSAIWGGQGTGELFF. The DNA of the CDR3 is TGCAGTGCTATATGGGGGGGCCAGGGCACCGGGGAGCTGTTTTTT.

The CDR3 loop is CASSLSATGGIGYGYTF. Written as DNA, the CDR3 is TGTGCCAGCAGCTTAAGCGCTACAGGCGGTATAGGGTATGGCTACACCTTC. This chain uses TRBV7-3 with TRBJ1-2, with D tentatively TRBD1 (5 bases). Trimming pared 1 base from V and 5 bases from J, leaving 20 bases between. The CDR3 runs 17 residues. The germline gives CDR1 SGHTA, CDR2 FQGTGA.

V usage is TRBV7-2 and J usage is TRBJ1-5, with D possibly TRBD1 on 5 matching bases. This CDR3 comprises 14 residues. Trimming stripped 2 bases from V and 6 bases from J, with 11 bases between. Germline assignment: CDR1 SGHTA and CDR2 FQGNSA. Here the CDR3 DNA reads TGTGCCAGCAGCTTAACAACAGGCGGTCAGCCCCAGCATTTT. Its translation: CASSLTTGGQPQHF.

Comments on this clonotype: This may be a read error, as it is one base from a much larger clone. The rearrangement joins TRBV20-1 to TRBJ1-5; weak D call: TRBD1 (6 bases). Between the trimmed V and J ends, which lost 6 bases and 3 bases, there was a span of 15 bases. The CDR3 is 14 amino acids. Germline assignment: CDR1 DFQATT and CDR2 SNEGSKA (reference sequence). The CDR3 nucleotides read TGCAGTGCCATGGGGGGCAGGGACAATCAGCCCCAGCATTTT. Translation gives CSAMGGRDNQPQHF.

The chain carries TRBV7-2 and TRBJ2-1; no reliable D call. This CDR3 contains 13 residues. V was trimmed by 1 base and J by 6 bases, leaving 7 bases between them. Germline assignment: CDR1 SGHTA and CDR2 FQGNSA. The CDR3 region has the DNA TGTGCCAGCAGCTTAGAGGCAGGCAATGAGCAGTTCTTC. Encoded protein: CASSLEAGNEQFF.

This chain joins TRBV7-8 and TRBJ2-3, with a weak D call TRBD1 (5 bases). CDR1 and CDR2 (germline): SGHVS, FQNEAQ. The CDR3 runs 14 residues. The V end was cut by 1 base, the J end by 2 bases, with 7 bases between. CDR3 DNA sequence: TGTGCCAGCAGCTTAGTACAGGACACAGATACGCAGTATTTT. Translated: CASSLVQDTDTQYF.

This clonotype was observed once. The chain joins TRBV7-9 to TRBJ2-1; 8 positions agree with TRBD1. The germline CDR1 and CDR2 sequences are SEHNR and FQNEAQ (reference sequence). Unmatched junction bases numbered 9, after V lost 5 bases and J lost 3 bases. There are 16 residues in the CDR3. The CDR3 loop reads CASSPTQGQDYNEQFF. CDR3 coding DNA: TGTGCCAGCAGCCCAACCCAGGGACAGGACTACAATGAGCAGTTCTTC.

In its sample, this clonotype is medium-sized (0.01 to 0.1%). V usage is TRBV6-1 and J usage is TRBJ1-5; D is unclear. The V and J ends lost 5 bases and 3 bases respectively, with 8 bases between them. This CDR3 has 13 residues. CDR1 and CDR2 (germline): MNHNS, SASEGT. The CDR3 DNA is TGTGCCAGCAGTCTAGGGTCCAATCAGCCCCAGCATTTT. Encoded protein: CASSLGSNQPQHF.

CDR3 region: CASRRGVLNEQFF. The CDR3 nucleotides read TGTGCCAGCAGGCGCGGCGTCCTCAATGAGCAGTTCTTC. V gene TRBV6-1 combines with J gene TRBJ2-1; D is unclear. Trimming stripped 6 bases from V and 6 bases from J, with 12 bases between. The V gene's germline CDR1 is MNHNS and CDR2 SASEGT. The CDR3 is 13 amino acids.

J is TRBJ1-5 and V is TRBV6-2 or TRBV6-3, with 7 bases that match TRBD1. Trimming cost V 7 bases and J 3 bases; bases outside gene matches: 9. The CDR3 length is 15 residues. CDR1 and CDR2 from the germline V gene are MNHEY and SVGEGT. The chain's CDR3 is CASTGGAINNQPQHF. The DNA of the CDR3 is TGTGCCAGCACAGGGGGGGCTATTAACAATCAGCCCCAGCATTTT.

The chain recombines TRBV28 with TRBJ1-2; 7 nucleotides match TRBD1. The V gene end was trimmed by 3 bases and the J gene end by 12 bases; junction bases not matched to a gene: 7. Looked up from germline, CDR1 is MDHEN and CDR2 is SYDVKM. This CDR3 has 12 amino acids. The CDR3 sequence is CASSLLGQMNTF. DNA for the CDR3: TGTGCCAGCAGTTTGTTGGGACAGATGAACACCTTC.

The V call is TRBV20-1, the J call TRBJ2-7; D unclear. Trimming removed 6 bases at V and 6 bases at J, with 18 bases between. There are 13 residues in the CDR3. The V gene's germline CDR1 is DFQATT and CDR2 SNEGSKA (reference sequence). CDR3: CSAPRVGWIEQYF. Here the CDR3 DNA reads TGCAGTGCCCCAAGGGTAGGGTGGATCGAGCAGTACTTC.

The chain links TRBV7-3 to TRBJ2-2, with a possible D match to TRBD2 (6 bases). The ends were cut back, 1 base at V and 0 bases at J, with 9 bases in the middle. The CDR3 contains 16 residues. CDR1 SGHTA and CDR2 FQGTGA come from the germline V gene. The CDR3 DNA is TGTGCCAGCAGCTTAAATTCGGGGGCGAACACCGGGGAGCTGTTTTTT. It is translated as CASSLNSGANTGELFF.

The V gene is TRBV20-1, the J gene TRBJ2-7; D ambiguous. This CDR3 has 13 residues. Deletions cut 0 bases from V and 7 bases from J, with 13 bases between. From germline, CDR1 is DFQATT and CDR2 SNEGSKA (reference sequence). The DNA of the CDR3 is TGCAGTGCTAGAGATGGGGAATCCGGGGAGCAGTACTTC. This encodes CSARDGESGEQYF.

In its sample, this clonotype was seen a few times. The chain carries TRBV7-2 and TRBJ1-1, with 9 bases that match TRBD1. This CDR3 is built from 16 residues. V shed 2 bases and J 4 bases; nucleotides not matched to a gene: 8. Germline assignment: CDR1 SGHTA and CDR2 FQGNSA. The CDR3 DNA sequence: TGTGCCAGCAGCTTACATCCAGGGGACAGGGTCACTGAAGCTTTCTTT. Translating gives CASSLHPGDRVTEAFF.

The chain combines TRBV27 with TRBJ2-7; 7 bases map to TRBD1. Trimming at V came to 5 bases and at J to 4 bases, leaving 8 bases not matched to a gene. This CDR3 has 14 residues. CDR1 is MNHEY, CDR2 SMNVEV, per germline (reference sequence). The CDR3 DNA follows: TGTGCCAGCAGTCCGGACAGGCGAATTTACGAGCAGTACTTC. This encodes CASSPDRRIYEQYF.

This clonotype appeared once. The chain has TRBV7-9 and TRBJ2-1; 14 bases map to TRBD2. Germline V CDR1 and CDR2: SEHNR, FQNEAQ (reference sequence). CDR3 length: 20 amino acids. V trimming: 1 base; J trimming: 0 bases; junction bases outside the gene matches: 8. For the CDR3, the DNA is TGTGCCAGCAGCTTAGGTACGGGACTAGCGGGAGACCTCTCCTACAATGAGCAGTTCTTC. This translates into CASSLGTGLAGDLSYNEQFF.